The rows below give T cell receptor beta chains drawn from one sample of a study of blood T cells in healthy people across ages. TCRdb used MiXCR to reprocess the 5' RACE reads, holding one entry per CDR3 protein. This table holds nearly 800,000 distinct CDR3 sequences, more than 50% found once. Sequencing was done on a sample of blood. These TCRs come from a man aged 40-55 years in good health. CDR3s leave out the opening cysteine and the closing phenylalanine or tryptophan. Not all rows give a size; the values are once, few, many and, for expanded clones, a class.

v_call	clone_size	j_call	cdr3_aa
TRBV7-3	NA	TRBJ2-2	ASSATGMVFGGELF
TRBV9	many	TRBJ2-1	ASSVGELAVTDEQF
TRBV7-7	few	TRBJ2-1	ASSPRTSGNEQF
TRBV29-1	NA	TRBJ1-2	SAPWREGYGYT
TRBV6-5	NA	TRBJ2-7	ASSYPGQARPYEQY
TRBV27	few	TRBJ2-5	ASRKNNEQY
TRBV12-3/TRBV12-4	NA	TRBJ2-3	ASSFGRRGDTQY
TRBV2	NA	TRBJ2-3	AGKTGTATDTQY
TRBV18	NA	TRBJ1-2	ASSPDRDNYGYT
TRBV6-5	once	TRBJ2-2	ASSYFGTGPGELF
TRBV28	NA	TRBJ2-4	ASSWGQGAKNIQY
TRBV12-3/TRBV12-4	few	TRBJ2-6	ASSLDVGTGPSGANVLT
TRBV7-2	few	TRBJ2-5	ASREFFGAAGGRQETQY
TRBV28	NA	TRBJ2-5	ASSWASRETQY
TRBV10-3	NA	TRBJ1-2	ASDPGTGGANGYT
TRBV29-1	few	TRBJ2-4	SVVQRGLAKNIQY
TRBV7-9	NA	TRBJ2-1	ASSAGTSAAEQF
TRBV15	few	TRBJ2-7	ATSRETGLSYEQY
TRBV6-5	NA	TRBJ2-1	ASSYTGQNEQF
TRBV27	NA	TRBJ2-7	ASSFGPRQGAYEQY
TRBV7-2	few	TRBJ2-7	ASSPQTGGPYEQY
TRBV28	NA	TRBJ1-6	ASSFSTQGALH
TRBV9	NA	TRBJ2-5	ASSPLGGEETQY
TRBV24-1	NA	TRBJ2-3	ATSDHRVVRTDTQY
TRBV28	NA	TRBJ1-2	ASTSWRGYT
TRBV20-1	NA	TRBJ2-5	SARDWRVNQETQY
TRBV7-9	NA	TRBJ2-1	ASSLLSGTLIHNEQF
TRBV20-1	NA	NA	SASSGSASRNYEQY
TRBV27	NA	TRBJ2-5	ASSSSGTGGSETQY
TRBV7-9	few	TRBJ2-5	ASSLGRGDARETQY
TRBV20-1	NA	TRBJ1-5	SAWTGPNQPQH
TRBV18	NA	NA	ASSPTRGNIQY
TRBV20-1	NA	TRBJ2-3	STTTGILDMQY
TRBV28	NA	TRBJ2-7	ASSLTPPQTGFYEQY
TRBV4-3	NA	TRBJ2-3	ARSQGATGGASTDTQY
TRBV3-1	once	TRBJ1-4	ASSPPFSSNEKLF
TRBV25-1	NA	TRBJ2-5	ASSERGKGETQY
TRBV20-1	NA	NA	SARDTGGLETQY
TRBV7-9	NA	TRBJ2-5	ASSQGGGPKQETQY
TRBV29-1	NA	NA	SSRTGGYEQY
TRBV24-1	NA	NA	ATSDSGQLSYEQY
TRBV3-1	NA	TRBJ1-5	ASSQEAGMGSNQPQH
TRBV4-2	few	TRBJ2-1	ASSQPIAAYNEQF
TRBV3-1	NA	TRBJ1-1	ASSPTGGRTEAF
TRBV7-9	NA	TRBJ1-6	ASSLLQGDSPLH
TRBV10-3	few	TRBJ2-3	AISESWEGQDTQY